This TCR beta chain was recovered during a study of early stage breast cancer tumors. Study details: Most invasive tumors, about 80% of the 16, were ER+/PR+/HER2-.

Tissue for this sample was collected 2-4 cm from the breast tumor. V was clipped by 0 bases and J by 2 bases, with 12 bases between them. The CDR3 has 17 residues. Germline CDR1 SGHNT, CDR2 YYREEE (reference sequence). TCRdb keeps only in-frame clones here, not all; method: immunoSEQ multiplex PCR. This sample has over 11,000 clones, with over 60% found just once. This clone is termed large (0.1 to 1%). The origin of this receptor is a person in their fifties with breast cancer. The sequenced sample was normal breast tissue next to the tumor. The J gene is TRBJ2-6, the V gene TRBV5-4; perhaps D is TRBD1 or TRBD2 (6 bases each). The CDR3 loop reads CASSLEGGKTGANVLTF. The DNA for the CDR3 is TGTGCCAGCAGCTTGGAGGGGGGAAAGACTGGGGCCAACGTCCTGACTTTC.